This T cell receptor (beta chain) was identified in a study of T cell responses to AZD1222 COVID-19 vaccine. Germline-derived CDR1 and CDR2 are SGHTA and FQGNSA. Trimming cost V 1 base and J 4 bases, with 13 bases left between them. The CDR3 is 15 amino acids. Clones were read by immunoSEQ multiplex PCR, and TCRdb kept only the in-frame ones, dropping some. In the table there are around 130,000 clones, approximately 94% of which are singletons. Study observations and caveats: Donor demographics were predominantly white British with a female majority; clonal diversity may be underestimated. Nearly half of the spike-specific TCRs reportedly recognize variant regions that carry no mutations.

About this clone: Its antigen remains unidentified.

The V gene is TRBV7-2, the J gene TRBJ1-2; D uncertain. The receptor was isolated from an adult in good health. The sample here was peripheral blood, taken on day 0 of AZD1222 vaccination. CDR3 loop: CASSLGLSRGYGYTF. The DNA of the CDR3 is TGTGCCAGCAGCTTAGGATTATCCCGGGGCTATGGCTACACCTTC.